Described below is a single T cell receptor beta chain sequence and its context. Profiling relied on immunoSEQ multiplex PCR, and the TCRdb table lists in-frame clones only, not all of them. The sample holds around 72,000 clones, about 90% seen once. These data are taken from a study of T cell changes during pregnancy in multiple sclerosis. This receptor was obtained from a female donor with multiple sclerosis, enrolled in a pregnancy study. The input for sequencing was CD4+ T cells from peripheral blood mononuclear cells, taken before pregnancy.

The CDR3, as DNA: TGTGCCTGGAGTGTAACCCGGGACAGGGGCAACACCATATATTTT. Protein: CAWSVTRDRGNTIYF. This sequence joins TRBV30 and TRBJ1-3; 10 bases agree with TRBD1. V dropped 0 bases and J dropped 7; count of bases not matched to a gene: 6. Per germline, CDR1 GTSNPN and CDR2 SVGIG (reference sequence). This CDR3 contains 15 residues.